These T cell receptor beta chains were read from a single sample in a study of T cell responses to AZD1222 COVID-19 vaccine. The repertoire was sequenced with immunoSEQ multiplex PCR; TCRdb's copy has only in-frame clones and lacks some. This table has 80,000 or so clones, around nine tenths appearing once. The specimen was peripheral blood, collected on day 0 of MenACWY control vaccination. These receptors were collected from an adult in good health. Both conserved end residues are part of each CDR3. A D gene is named only where the DNA matches it firmly. Size values are once, few and many counts, or a class for expanded clones, and some rows have none.

j_gene,v_gene,abundance,d_gene,CDR3aa,CDR3nt
TRBJ2-5,TRBV6-6,.,TRBD1,CASSHPGTGLETQYF,TGTGCCAGCAGTCATCCCGGGACAGGGTTGGAGACCCAGTACTTC
TRBJ1-5,TRBV6-2/TRBV6-3,.,.,CASSHRGGNQPQHF,TGTGCCAGCAGCCATAGGGGAGGCAATCAGCCCCAGCATTTT
TRBJ2-7,TRBV7-9,.,.,CARQRFSYEQYF,TGTGCCAGACAAAGATTCTCCTACGAGCAGTACTTC
TRBJ2-7,TRBV6-5,.,TRBD1,CASSYSGQGDYEQYF,TGTGCCAGCAGTTACTCGGGACAGGGTGACTACGAGCAGTACTTC
TRBJ1-4,TRBV6-2/TRBV6-3,.,.,CASSYSGDEKLFF,TGTGCCAGCAGTTACTCGGGGGATGAAAAACTGTTTTTT
TRBJ2-2,TRBV28,few,.,CASSLGLRVKLFF,TGTGCCAGCAGTCTAGGGCTCAGGGTTAAGCTGTTTTTT
TRBJ1-1,TRBV14,.,.,CASSQTRGRRSEAFF,TGTGCCAGCAGCCAAACGCGGGGGCGCAGGTCTGAAGCTTTCTTT
TRBJ1-4,TRBV12-5,.,.,CASGPSGTLNEKLFF,TGTGCTAGTGGTCCCTCCGGGACACTGAATGAAAAACTGTTTTTT
TRBJ1-1,TRBV10-1,.,.,CASSEGVAEAFF,TGCGCCAGCAGTGAAGGGGTGGCTGAAGCTTTCTTT
TRBJ2-6,TRBV27,.,TRBD1,CASSVQGGGANVLTF,TGTGCCAGCAGTGTACAGGGGGGTGGGGCCAACGTCCTGACTTTC
TRBJ2-7,TRBV30,.,TRBD2,CAWTWGGRAYEQYF,TGTGCCTGGACCTGGGGAGGGAGGGCCTACGAGCAGTACTTC
TRBJ2-2,TRBV24-1,.,TRBD1,CATSDLQGRGRSSTGELFF,TGTGCCACCAGTGATTTGCAGGGCAGGGGGCGTAGTAGCACCGGGGAGCTGTTTTTT
TRBJ2-1,TRBV9,.,TRBD2,CASSSPGTSARSYNEQFF,TGTGCCAGCAGCTCGCCCGGGACTAGCGCTCGCTCCTACAATGAGCAGTTCTTC
TRBJ1-3,TRBV3-1/TRBV3-2,.,.,CASSQGRGSGNTIYF,TGTGCCAGCAGCCAAGGAAGGGGCTCTGGAAACACCATATATTTT
TRBJ2-2,TRBV7-8,.,TRBD2,CASSLAVAGRGAGELFF,TGTGCCAGCAGCTTAGCGGTAGCGGGGAGGGGAGCCGGGGAGCTGTTTTTT
TRBJ1-1,TRBV5-5,.,.,CASTQGLNTEAFF,TGTGCCAGCACCCAGGGTTTAAACACTGAAGCTTTCTTT
TRBJ2-3,TRBV18,.,TRBD2,CASSPTGGPTDTQYF,TGTGCCAGCTCACCAACGGGAGGGCCGACAGATACGCAGTATTTT
TRBJ1-2,TRBV28,.,TRBD1,CASRTGAPPGYTF,TGTGCCAGCAGGACAGGGGCCCCTCCCGGCTACACCTTC
TRBJ2-3,TRBV6-4,.,.,CASSDLGSSTDTQYF,TGTGCCAGCAGTGACTTAGGGTCCAGCACAGATACGCAGTATTTT
TRBJ2-1,TRBV12-3/TRBV12-4,.,.,CASSTGLLQFF,TGTGCCAGCAGTACAGGGTTATTGCAGTTCTTC
TRBJ2-1,TRBV9,.,.,CASSPAGDSDEQFF,TGTGCCAGCAGCCCAGCGGGCGATTCGGATGAGCAGTTCTTC
TRBJ2-3,TRBV4-1,.,.,CASSLGTGSDTQYF,TGCGCCAGCAGCCTCGGGACTGGCTCAGATACGCAGTATTTT
TRBJ2-1,TRBV14,.,TRBD2,CASSPPGLADVNEQFF,TGTGCCAGCAGCCCACCGGGACTAGCGGATGTCAATGAGCAGTTCTTC
TRBJ2-7,TRBV21-1,.,.,CASTAKQIYEQYF,TGTGCCAGCACGGCTAAACAGATCTACGAGCAGTACTTC
TRBJ1-2,TRBV27,.,.,CASRSLWKGYTF,TGTGCCAGCAGATCCCTATGGAAGGGCTACACCTTC
TRBJ1-2,TRBV3-1/TRBV3-2,.,.,CASSQDRFGGYYGYTF,TGTGCCAGCAGCCAAGATCGGTTCGGGGGATACTATGGCTACACCTTC
TRBJ2-5,TRBV12-3/TRBV12-4,once,.,CASSLTEAGTQYF,TGTGCCAGCAGTTTGACAGAGGCCGGGACCCAGTACTTC
TRBJ2-1,TRBV13,.,.,CASSLGGPNMGQFF,TGTGCCAGCAGCTTAGGGGGGCCCAACATGGGGCAGTTCTTC
TRBJ1-1,TRBV30,.,.,CAWMRNTEAFF,TGTGCCTGGATGAGGAACACTGAAGCTTTCTTT
TRBJ2-7,TRBV6-5,.,TRBD2,CASRKAGEYEQYF,TGTGCCAGCAGAAAAGCGGGAGAGTACGAGCAGTACTTC
TRBJ2-3,TRBV7-9,.,.,CASSRDFGTDTQYF,TGTGCCAGCAGCCGGGACTTTGGCACAGATACGCAGTATTTT
TRBJ1-2,TRBV27,.,.,CASSGKGEWYGYTF,TGTGCCAGCAGTGGGAAGGGGGAATGGTATGGCTACACCTTC
TRBJ1-1,TRBV6-4,.,.,CASSADGSYAEAFF,TGTGCCAGCAGTGCGGACGGTTCGTACGCTGAAGCTTTCTTT
TRBJ2-7,TRBV7-9,.,.,CASSLPGTYEQYF,TGTGCCAGCAGCCTACCCGGAACCTACGAGCAGTACTTC
TRBJ1-6,TRBV5-5,.,.,CASSLDSNSPLHF,TGTGCCAGCAGCTTGGACTCTAATTCACCCCTCCACTTT
TRBJ1-5,TRBV15,.,.,CATRADSNQPQHF,TGTGCCACCAGGGCGGACAGCAATCAGCCCCAGCATTTT
TRBJ2-3,TRBV9,.,TRBD1,CASSVGLGQTSTSTDTQYF,TGTGCCAGCAGCGTAGGATTGGGACAGACTTCCACTAGCACAGATACGCAGTATTTT